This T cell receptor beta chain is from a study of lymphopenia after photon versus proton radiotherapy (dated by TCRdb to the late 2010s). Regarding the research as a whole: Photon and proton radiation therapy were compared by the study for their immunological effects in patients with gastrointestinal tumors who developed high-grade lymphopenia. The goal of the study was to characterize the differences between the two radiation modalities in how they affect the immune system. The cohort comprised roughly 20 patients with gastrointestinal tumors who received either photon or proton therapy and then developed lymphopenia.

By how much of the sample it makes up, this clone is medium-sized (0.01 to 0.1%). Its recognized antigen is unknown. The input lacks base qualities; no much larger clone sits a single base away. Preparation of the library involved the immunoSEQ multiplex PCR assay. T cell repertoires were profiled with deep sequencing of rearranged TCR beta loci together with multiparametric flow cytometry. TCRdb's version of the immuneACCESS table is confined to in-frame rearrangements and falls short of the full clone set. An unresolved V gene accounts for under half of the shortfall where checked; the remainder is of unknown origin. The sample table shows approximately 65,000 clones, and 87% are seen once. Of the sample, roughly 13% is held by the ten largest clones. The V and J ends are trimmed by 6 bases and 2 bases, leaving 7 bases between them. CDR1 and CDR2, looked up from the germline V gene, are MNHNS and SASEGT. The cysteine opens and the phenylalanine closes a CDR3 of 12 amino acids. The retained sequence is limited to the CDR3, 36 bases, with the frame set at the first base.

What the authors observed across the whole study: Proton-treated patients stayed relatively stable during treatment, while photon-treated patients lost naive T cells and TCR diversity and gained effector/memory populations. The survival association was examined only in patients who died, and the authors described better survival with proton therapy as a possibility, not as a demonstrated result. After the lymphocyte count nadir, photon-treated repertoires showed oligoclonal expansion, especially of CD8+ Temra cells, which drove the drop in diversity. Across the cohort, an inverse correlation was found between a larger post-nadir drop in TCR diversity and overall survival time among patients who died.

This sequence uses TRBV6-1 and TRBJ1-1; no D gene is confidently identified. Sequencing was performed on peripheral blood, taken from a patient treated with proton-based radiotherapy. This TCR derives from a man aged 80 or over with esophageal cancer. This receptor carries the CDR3 CASRDPNTEAFF. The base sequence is TGTGCCAGCAGGGACCCAAACACTGAAGCTTTCTTT.